The 8 T cell receptor beta chains given below trace back to one sample, sequenced in a study of blood T cell repertoires in COVID-19. This table comes from immunoSEQ multiplex PCR, and its TCRdb copy is limited to in-frame clones, with some not included. The sample includes fewer than 500,000 clones, roughly 86% seen only once; the top ten take approximately 1.3%. Sequencing input: PBMCs or T cells enriched from blood (not recorded which). The receptor source for this set is a man aged 25 to 45 who had recovered from COVID-19.

The V and J genes are TRBV6-5 and TRBJ1-1; 7 nucleotides agree with TRBD1. The CDR3 totals 14 residues. Germline trimming cut 5 bases from V and 6 bases from J; bases unmatched to any gene: 9. Germline assignment: CDR1 MNHEY and CDR2 SVGAGI. The CDR3 loop is CASSQQQGHAEAFF. Here the CDR3 DNA reads TGTGCCAGCAGTCAACAACAGGGGCACGCTGAAGCTTTCTTT.

V usage is TRBV29-1 and J usage is TRBJ2-3; 7 positions agree with TRBD1. CDR3 length equals 13 residues. The trim removed 8 bases at V and 7 bases at J, leaving 12 bases unmatched. Germline lookup yields CDR1 SQVTM and CDR2 ANQGSEA. CDR3 in amino acids: CSITGVKRNTQYF. CDR3 DNA: TGCAGCATCACAGGGGTGAAGAGGAATACGCAGTATTTT.

In DNA, the CDR3 is TGCGCCAGCAGCCAAGCTCGGGACAGGGGGAAGAACACTGAAGCTTTCTTT. Protein sequence: CASSQARDRGKNTEAFF. The gene calls are TRBV4-3 and TRBJ1-1, with 11 bases aligning to TRBD1. J gave up 1 base and V 1 base, and 5 bases lay outside the gene matches. The CDR3 has 17 residues. Germline V CDR1 and CDR2: LGHNA, YSLEER.

This chain connects TRBV7-6 to TRBJ2-6; 8 bases map to TRBD1. Germline CDR1 and CDR2: SGHVS and FNYEAQ. This CDR3 has 17 amino acids. The V and J ends lost 3 bases and 0 bases, in that order; junction bases with no gene match: 4. The CDR3 is CASSFVDRASGANVLTF. As DNA, the CDR3 is TGTGCCAGCAGCTTCGTGGACAGGGCCTCTGGGGCCAACGTCCTGACTTTC. The full variable domain, in which reference TRBV7-6 and TRBJ2-6 provide the parts outside the CDR3, is GAGVSQSPRYKVTKRGQDVALRCDPISGHVSLYWYRQALGQGPEFLTYFNYEAQQDKSGLPNDRFSAERPEGSISTLTIQRTEQRDSAMYRCASSFVDRASGANVLTFGAGSRLTVL.

V usage is TRBV5-4 and J usage is TRBJ2-7, with a weak D call TRBD1 (6 bases). The CDR3 loop spans 14 amino acids. V was pared by 3 bases and J by 2 bases, with 12 bases between. Germline CDR1 SGHNT, CDR2 YYREEE (reference sequence). CDR3 region: CASSSLTGPYEQYF. CDR3 DNA sequence: TGTGCCAGCAGCTCCTTGACAGGACCCTACGAGCAGTACTTC.

The J gene is TRBJ1-4, the V gene TRBV7-8; D is undetermined. V shed 5 bases and J shed 2 bases, with 9 bases lying between them. CDR1 is SGHVS and CDR2 is FQNEAQ in the germline V gene. CDR3 length: 14 residues. CDR3 protein: CASSTSGTNEKLFF. The CDR3 DNA reads as TGTGCCAGCAGCACCTCGGGGACTAATGAAAAACTGTTTTTT.

The chain recombines TRBV12-5 with TRBJ1-5; TRBD1 might be the D (6 bases). Germline lookup yields CDR1 LGHNT and CDR2 FRNRAP. This CDR3 has 13 residues. V dropped 8 bases and J dropped 6 bases, with 14 bases sitting between them. The CDR3 bases are TGTGCTAGTTCCACAGGGAGCCGTCAGCCCCAGCATTTT. Its translation is CASSTGSRQPQHF.

On this clone itself: Other DNA variants within this sample encode the same CDR3. The rearrangement uses TRBV18 and TRBJ2-7; D ambiguous. The germline gives CDR1 KGHSH, CDR2 LQKENI. This CDR3 spans 11 amino acids. V gave up 5 bases and J gave up 1 base, with 3 bases separating them. Here the CDR3 DNA reads TGTGCCAGCTCATCTTCCTACGAGCAGTACTTC. Translated, it gives CASSSSYEQYF.